The rows below give T cell receptor beta chains drawn from one sample of a study of blood T cell repertoires in COVID-19. Measured with immunoSEQ multiplex PCR; TCRdb has only the in-frame clones, and not every one. Among 100,000 to 150,000 clones listed, around 89% were seen once. The sample consisted of peripheral blood. The receptors come from an older man with active COVID-19. The CDR3 runs from the conserved cysteine through the conserved F or W. A D gene is named only where the DNA matches it firmly. Clone sizes are given selectively: once, few, many, or a class where the clone is expanded.

TRBJ1-1 | TRBV27 | NA | NA | TGTGCCAGCAGTTCCCCCCGACATATGAACACTGAAGCTTTCTTT | CASSSPRHMNTEAFF
TRBJ1-1 | TRBV30 | NA | NA | TGTGCCTGGAGTAACAGGGACACTGAAGCTTTCTTT | CAWSNRDTEAFF
TRBJ1-1 | TRBV5-1 | NA | NA | TGCGCCAGCAGCTCGACCGGGAAGACTGAAGCTTTCTTT | CASSSTGKTEAFF
TRBJ1-5 | TRBV6-4 | TRBD1 | NA | TGTGCCAGCAGTGACTCGTCTGGGGACAGGGTTCAGCCCCAGCATTTT | CASSDSSGDRVQPQHF
TRBJ2-6 | TRBV6-1 | NA | NA | TGTGCCAGCAGTGACAGGGTGTACGTTTTAGTCCTGACTTTC | CASSDRVYVLVLTF
TRBJ1-1 | TRBV3-1/TRBV3-2 | NA | NA | TGTGCCAGCAGCCAAGGAGGCGCAGGAGGAGGGAACACTGAAGCTTTCTTT | CASSQGGAGGGNTEAFF
TRBJ2-3 | TRBV7-9 | TRBD2 | NA | TGTGCCAGCAGCCCCCCAGGACTAGCGGGAGATACGCAGTATTTT | CASSPPGLAGDTQYF
TRBJ2-2 | TRBV30 | NA | once | TGTGCCTGGACCCTCGCGAAGCCCACCGGGGAGCTGTTTTTT | CAWTLAKPTGELFF
TRBJ2-7 | TRBV5-1 | TRBD1 | NA | TGCGCCAGCAGCACGGGACAGGGGGGCCCCTACGAGCAGTACTTC | CASSTGQGGPYEQYF
TRBJ2-7 | TRBV4-2 | TRBD2 | NA | TGTGCCAGCAGCCAAGAAGGGGCGACTAGCGGGAGGGGTTACGAGCAGTACTTC | CASSQEGATSGRGYEQYF
TRBJ1-1 | TRBV5-1 | NA | NA | TGCGCCAGCAGCTTGGCAGGTAGTAACACTGAAGCTTTCTTT | CASSLAGSNTEAFF